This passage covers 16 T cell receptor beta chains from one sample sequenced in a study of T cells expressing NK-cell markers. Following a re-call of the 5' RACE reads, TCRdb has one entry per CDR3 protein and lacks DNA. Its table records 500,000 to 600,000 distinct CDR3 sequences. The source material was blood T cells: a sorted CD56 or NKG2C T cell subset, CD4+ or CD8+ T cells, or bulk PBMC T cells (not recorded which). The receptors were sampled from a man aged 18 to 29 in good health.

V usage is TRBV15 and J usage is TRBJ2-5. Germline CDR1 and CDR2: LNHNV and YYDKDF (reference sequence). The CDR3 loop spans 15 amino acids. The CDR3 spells CATSLLLSSRETQYF.

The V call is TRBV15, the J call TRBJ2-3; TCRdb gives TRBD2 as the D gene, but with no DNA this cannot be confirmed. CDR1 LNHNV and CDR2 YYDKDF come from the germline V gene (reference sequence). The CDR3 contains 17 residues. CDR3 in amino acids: CATSRVPSSGRFDTQYF.

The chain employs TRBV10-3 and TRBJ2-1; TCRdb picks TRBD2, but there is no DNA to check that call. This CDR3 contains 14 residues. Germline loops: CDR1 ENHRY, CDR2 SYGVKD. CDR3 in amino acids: CAISTSGITNEQFF.

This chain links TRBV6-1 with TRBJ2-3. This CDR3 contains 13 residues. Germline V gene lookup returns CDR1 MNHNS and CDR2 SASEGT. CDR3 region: CASSEGILHTQYF.

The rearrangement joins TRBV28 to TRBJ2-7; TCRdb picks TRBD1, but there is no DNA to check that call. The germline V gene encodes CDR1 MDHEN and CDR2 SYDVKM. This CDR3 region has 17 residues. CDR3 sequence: CASSSTPGVASSYEQYF. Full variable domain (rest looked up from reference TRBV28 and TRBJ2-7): DVKVTQSSRYLVKRTGEKVFLECVQDMDHENMFWYRQDPGLGLRLIYFSYDVKMKEKGDIPEGYSVSREKKERFSLILESASTNQTSMYLCASSSTPGVASSYEQYFGPGTRLTVT.

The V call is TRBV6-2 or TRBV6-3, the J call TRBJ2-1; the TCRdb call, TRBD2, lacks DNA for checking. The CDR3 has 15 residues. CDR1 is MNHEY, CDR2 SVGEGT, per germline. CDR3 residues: CASRPAGGDHREQFF.

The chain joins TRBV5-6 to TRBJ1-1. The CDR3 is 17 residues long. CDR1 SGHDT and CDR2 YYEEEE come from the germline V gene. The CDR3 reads CASSELGAGPLNTEAFF.

This CDR3 reads CASTLRGSGDGYTF. The chain employs TRBV12-3 or TRBV12-4 and TRBJ1-2. The CDR3 runs to 14 residues.

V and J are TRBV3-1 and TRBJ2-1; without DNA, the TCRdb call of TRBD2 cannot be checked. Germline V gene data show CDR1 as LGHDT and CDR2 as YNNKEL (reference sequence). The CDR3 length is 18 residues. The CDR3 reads CASSQAWTSGRLDNEQFF.

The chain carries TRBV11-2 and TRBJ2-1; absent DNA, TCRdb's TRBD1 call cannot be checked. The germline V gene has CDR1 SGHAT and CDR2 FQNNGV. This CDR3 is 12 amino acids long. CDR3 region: CASIGQGNEQFF.

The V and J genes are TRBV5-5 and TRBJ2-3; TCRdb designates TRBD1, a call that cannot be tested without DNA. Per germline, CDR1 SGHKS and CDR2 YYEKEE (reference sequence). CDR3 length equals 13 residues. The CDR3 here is CASSKPGTDTQYF. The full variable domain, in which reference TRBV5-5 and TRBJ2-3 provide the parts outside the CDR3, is DAGVTQSPTHLIKTRGQQVTLRCSPISGHKSVSWYQQVLGQGPQFIFQYYEKEERGRGNFPDRFSARQFPNYSSELNVNALLLGDSALYLCASSKPGTDTQYFGPGTRLTVL.

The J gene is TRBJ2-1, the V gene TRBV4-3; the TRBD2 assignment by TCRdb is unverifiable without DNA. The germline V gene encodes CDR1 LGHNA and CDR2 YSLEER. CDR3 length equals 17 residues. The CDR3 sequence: CASSQAMWREGDNEQFF.

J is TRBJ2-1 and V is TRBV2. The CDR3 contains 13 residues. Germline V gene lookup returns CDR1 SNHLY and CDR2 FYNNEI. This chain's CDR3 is CASQRTGYNEQFF.

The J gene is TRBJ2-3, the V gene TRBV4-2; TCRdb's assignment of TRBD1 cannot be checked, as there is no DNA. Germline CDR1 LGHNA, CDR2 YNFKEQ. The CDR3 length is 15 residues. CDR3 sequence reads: CASSQDRGAGDTQYF.

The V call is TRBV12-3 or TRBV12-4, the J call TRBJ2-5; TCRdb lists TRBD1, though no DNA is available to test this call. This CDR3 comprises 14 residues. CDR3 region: CASSQILGAETQYF.

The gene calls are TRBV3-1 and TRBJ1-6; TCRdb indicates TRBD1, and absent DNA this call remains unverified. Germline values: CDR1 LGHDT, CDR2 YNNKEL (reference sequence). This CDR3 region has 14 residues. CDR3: CASTRQGYNSPLHF.